Following are 32 T cell receptor beta chains from one sample sequenced in a study of tumor T cells in aggressive B-cell lymphoma. The protocol was immunoSEQ multiplex PCR, while the TCRdb copy is restricted to in-frame clones and leaves out a portion. The sample has some 9,500 clones; roughly 85% are singletons. Sequenced input: tumor tissue. These receptors originate from an adult with diffuse large B cell lymphoma.

This sequence joins TRBV7-3 and TRBJ1-1, with TRBD1 matching 7 bases. Germline V CDR1 and CDR2: SGHTA, FQGTGA. This CDR3 comprises 14 residues. Trimming at V came to 5 bases and at J to 3 bases, leaving 6 bases not matched to a gene. This CDR3 reads CASSVGQGDTEAFF. The CDR3 region has the DNA TGTGCCAGCAGCGTAGGCCAGGGGGACACTGAAGCTTTCTTT.

The chain has TRBV19 and TRBJ1-1; 9 bases map to TRBD1. V trimming: 5 bases; J trimming: 3 bases; junction bases outside the gene matches: 7. The CDR3 length is 15 residues. In germline, CDR1 is LNHDA, CDR2 SQIVND (reference sequence). The DNA of the CDR3 is TGTGCCAGTAGTCGCACAGGGGGCTCGTACACTGAAGCTTTCTTT. It codes for CASSRTGGSYTEAFF.

CDR3 in DNA: TGTGCCAGCTCACCCCTGGGGAGGGACTATGGCTACACCTTC. It is translated as CASSPLGRDYGYTF. The chain uses TRBV18 and TRBJ1-2, with unresolved D. The CDR3 has 14 residues. Trimming cost V 3 bases and J 3 bases, with 11 bases left between them. Germline V gene lookup returns CDR1 KGHSH and CDR2 LQKENI.

This chain links TRBV28 with TRBJ2-7, with TRBD1 matching over 8 bases. CDR1 is MDHEN, CDR2 SYDVKM, per germline. This CDR3 region has 14 residues. V dropped 6 bases and J dropped 3; count of bases not matched to a gene: 7. The CDR3 DNA follows: TGTGCCAGCAGAACAGGGGGATTAGGCTACGAGCAGTACTTC. This codes for CASRTGGLGYEQYF. Using reference TRBV28 and TRBJ2-7 for the parts outside the CDR3, the full variable domain is DVKVTQSSRYLVKRTGEKVFLECVQDMDHENMFWYRQDPGLGLRLIYFSYDVKMKEKGDIPEGYSVSREKKERFSLILESASTNQTSMYLCASRTGGLGYEQYFGPGTRLTVT.

The CDR3 DNA reads TGTGCCAGCAGCAAAGGAAGAGCAGGGGACGCATACGAGCAGTACTTC. It specifies CASSKGRAGDAYEQYF. The chain combines TRBV21-1 with TRBJ2-7; whether TRBD1, the table's D call, matches the DNA was not checked. TRBV21-1 is designated a pseudogene. The CDR3 consists of 16 residues.

The chain carries TRBV19 and TRBJ2-7; tentative D call: TRBD1 (5 bases). Germline CDR1 LNHDA, CDR2 SQIVND (reference sequence). The CDR3 loop spans 15 amino acids. Trimming took 5 bases from V and 2 from J, leaving 16 bases between them. The CDR3 bases are TGTGCCAGTAGTTCGCCGGCGACAGCTACCTACGAGCAGTACTTC. This encodes CASSSPATATYEQYF.

The chain couples TRBV4-2 to TRBJ2-7, with 10 bases matching TRBD2. Germline-derived CDR1 and CDR2 are LGHNA and YNFKEQ. This CDR3 region has 17 residues. V lost 0 bases to trimming and J lost 3 bases; unmatched junction nucleotides: 8. Here the CDR3 reads CASSQDRDASGSYEQYF. For the CDR3, the DNA is TGTGCCAGCAGCCAAGATCGCGATGCTAGCGGGAGCTACGAGCAGTACTTC.

The genes are TRBV29-1 and TRBJ2-3, with 9 positions matching TRBD2. With V trimmed by 2 bases and J by 4 bases, 7 bases remained unmatched. Germline CDR1 and CDR2: SQVTM and ANQGSEA. CDR3 length equals 15 residues. CDR3 in DNA: TGCAGCGTTGAAAGTAGCGGGAGTGCAGCAGATACGCAGTATTTT. The encoded protein is CSVESSGSAADTQYF.

V gene TRBV11-2 combines with J gene TRBJ2-3; 8 bases fit TRBD1. The CDR3 runs to 15 residues. Germline lookup yields CDR1 SGHAT and CDR2 FQNNGV. Trimming at V came to 5 bases and at J to 0 bases, leaving 4 bases not matched to a gene. The CDR3 DNA reads TGTGCCAGCAGCACCGGACAGGGTAGCACAGATACGCAGTATTTT. This gives the protein CASSTGQGSTDTQYF.

The chain carries TRBV9 and TRBJ1-5; 7 positions agree with TRBD1. The CDR3 length is 14 residues. V gave up 4 bases and J gave up 9 bases; unmatched junction bases: 10. In germline, CDR1 is SGDLS, CDR2 YYNGEE. This chain's CDR3 is CASSREGGLRPQHF. The DNA for the CDR3 is TGTGCCAGCAGCCGGGAAGGGGGCCTCCGGCCCCAGCATTTT.

This chain joins TRBV9 and TRBJ2-4; 7 positions match TRBD2. Per the germline V gene, CDR1 is SGDLS and CDR2 is YYNGEE. V shed 4 bases and J 5 bases; nucleotides not matched to a gene: 6. The CDR3 has 14 amino acids. CDR3 in amino acids: CASSRYSGENIQYF. CDR3 coding DNA: TGTGCCAGCAGCAGATACAGCGGGGAAAACATTCAGTACTTC. Full variable domain (missing parts from reference TRBV9 and TRBJ2-4): DSGVTQTPKHLITATGQRVTLRCSPRSGDLSVYWYQQSLDQGLQFLIQYYNGEERAKGNILERFSAQQFPDLHSELNLSSLELGDSALYFCASSRYSGENIQYFGAGTRLSVL.

The chain couples TRBV5-1 to TRBJ2-2; D is unclear. V lost 3 bases and J lost 1, with 10 bases in between. Germline CDR1 and CDR2: SGHRS and YFSETQ. The CDR3 length is 15 residues. The CDR3 sequence: CASSSQNLNTGELFF. CDR3 bases: TGCGCCAGCAGCTCCCAGAACCTGAACACCGGGGAGCTGTTTTTT.

This chain joins TRBV11-1 and TRBJ2-5, with 9 bases lining up with TRBD1. The DNA end favors TRBJ2-7, so the J call may be wrong. The CDR3 has 13 amino acids. The V gene's germline CDR1 is SGHAT and CDR2 FQDESV (reference sequence). The CDR3 sequence: CASSSGQGNEQYF. In DNA form, the CDR3 reads TGTGCCAGCAGCTCGGGACAGGGAAACGAGCAGTACTTC.

The genes are TRBV19 and TRBJ2-3; 7 nucleotides line up with TRBD1. The CDR3 length is 16 residues. Germline-derived CDR1 and CDR2 are LNHDA and SQIVND (reference sequence). With 6 bases clipped from V and 2 bases from J, the junction kept 11 bases outside the gene matches. CDR3 bases: TGTGCCAGTAGCCCCCTGAGGGGGCGGTCCACAGATACGCAGTATTTT. Translation gives CASSPLRGRSTDTQYF.

The genes are TRBV6-6 and TRBJ2-3; D is ambiguous. The germline gives CDR1 MNHNY, CDR2 SVGAGI (reference sequence). V gave up 5 bases and J gave up 0 bases, with 15 bases separating them. The CDR3 is 16 residues long. The CDR3 is CASSAPQRSSTDTQYF. The CDR3 DNA reads as TGTGCCAGCAGTGCTCCTCAGCGCTCTAGCACAGATACGCAGTATTTT.

V is TRBV11-2 and J is TRBJ2-1; TRBD1 might be the D (6 bases). CDR3 size: 15 residues. The germline CDR1 and CDR2 sequences are SGHAT and FQNNGV. The germline V and J ends were trimmed by 5 bases and 5 bases, with 16 bases remaining between them. The CDR3 sequence: CASSGTGSGNNEQFF. Written as DNA, the CDR3 is TGTGCCAGCAGCGGTACAGGGTCCGGTAACAATGAGCAGTTCTTC.

This sequence joins TRBV5-6 and TRBJ2-2, with a weak D call TRBD1 (6 bases). The V gene lost 10 bases and the J gene lost 7 bases, with 14 bases spanning the gap. Germline V gene sequence: CDR1 SGHDT, CDR2 YYEEEE. The CDR3 contains 12 residues. The CDR3 nucleotides are TGTGCCTCGGACAGTCAGGGCGGGGAGCTGTTTTTT. Its protein is CASDSQGGELFF.

The chain has TRBV7-2 and TRBJ2-6; TRBD1 agrees at 7 bases. The germline CDR1 and CDR2 sequences are SGHTA and FQGNSA. The CDR3 is 18 residues long. With V trimmed by 5 bases and J by 1 base, 11 bases remained unmatched. The CDR3 DNA reads TGTGCCAGCAGCGCTCCGGGACAGAAACCTTCTGGGGCCAACGTCCTGACTTTC. Translating it yields CASSAPGQKPSGANVLTF.

The genes are TRBV30 and TRBJ2-4; D uncertain. Trimming pared 3 bases from V and 1 base from J, leaving 10 bases between. There are 14 residues in the CDR3. Germline CDR1 and CDR2: GTSNPN and SVGIG (reference sequence). CDR3 in DNA: TGTGCCTGGAGGCACGCTAGGGCCAAAAACATTCAGTACTTC. This sequence encodes CAWRHARAKNIQYF.

The rearrangement joins TRBV4-3 to TRBJ1-6; 9 nucleotides align to TRBD1. The germline CDR1 and CDR2 sequences are LGHNA and YSLEER. This CDR3 spans 17 amino acids. With V trimmed by 0 bases and J by 10 bases, 10 bases remained unmatched. This CDR3 is CASSQDVSGQGDSPLHF. Written as DNA, the CDR3 is TGCGCCAGCAGCCAAGATGTTTCGGGACAGGGTGACTCACCCCTCCACTTT.

The chain uses TRBV7-9 and TRBJ2-7; TRBD2 matches 12 bases. V lost 1 base, J lost 5 bases, and 0 bases stayed unmatched. The CDR3 loop spans 14 amino acids. CDR1 and CDR2 from the germline V gene are SEHNR and FQNEAQ (reference sequence). CDR3 nucleotide sequence: TGTGCCAGCAGCTTAGGACTAGCGGGAGACGAGCAGTACTTC. Translated, it gives CASSLGLAGDEQYF.

J is TRBJ2-3 and V is TRBV7-9, with D possibly being TRBD2 (6 bases). CDR1 and CDR2 (germline): SEHNR, FQNEAQ (reference sequence). The CDR3 sequence is 18 residues long. V lost 2 bases and J 0 bases, leaving 18 bases between the germline ends. CDR3 protein: CASSLRLGGTASTDTQYF. In DNA form, the CDR3 reads TGTGCCAGCAGCTTAAGATTAGGCGGGACTGCTAGCACAGATACGCAGTATTTT.

This clone has only one observation. The chain carries TRBV6-1 and TRBJ2-5; D gene ambiguous. Per germline, CDR1 MNHNS and CDR2 SASEGT. Trimming shortened V by 8 bases and J by 5 bases, and 6 bases separated the two germline ends. The CDR3 runs to 10 residues. CDR3 protein: CASRRETQYF. The CDR3 DNA reads as TGTGCCAGCCGGCGGGAGACCCAGTACTTC.

This chain uses TRBV5-1 with TRBJ1-2; TRBD1 matches 9 bases. Germline trimming cut 4 bases from V and 8 bases from J; bases unmatched to any gene: 12. The CDR3 sequence is 15 residues long. The germline V gene has CDR1 SGHRS and CDR2 YFSETQ. The CDR3 loop is CASSQLQGAFGGYTF. CDR3 DNA sequence: TGCGCCAGCAGCCAACTACAGGGGGCCTTTGGGGGCTACACCTTC. Using reference TRBV5-1 and TRBJ1-2 for the parts outside the CDR3, the full variable domain is KAGVTQTPRYLIKTRGQQVTLSCSPISGHRSVSWYQQTPGQGLQFLFEYFSETQRNKGNFPGRFSGRQFSNSRSEMNVSTLELGDSALYLCASSQLQGAFGGYTFGSGTRLTVV.

V usage is TRBV10-3 and J usage is TRBJ2-5; a possible D gene is TRBD2 (6 bases). The CDR3 loop spans 14 amino acids. The germline V gene has CDR1 ENHRY and CDR2 SYGVKD. Trimming left V 6 bases short and J 1 base short, with 12 bases between. CDR3 sequence (DNA): TGTGCCATCAGGGGCGGGACGGGCCAAGAGACCCAGTACTTC. This codes for CAIRGGTGQETQYF.

The V gene is TRBV18, the J gene TRBJ1-1, with TRBD1 as a possible D gene (5 bases). The CDR3 runs 14 residues. Trimming pared 0 bases from V and 4 bases from J, leaving 9 bases between. Germline V CDR1 and CDR2: KGHSH, LQKENI. The CDR3 DNA follows: TGTGCCAGCTCACCACCGCAGGGCGGCACTGAAGCTTTCTTT. It is translated as CASSPPQGGTEAFF. The full variable domain, rest sourced from reference TRBV18 and TRBJ1-1, is NAGVMQNPRHLVRRRGQEARLRCSPMKGHSHVYWYRQLPEEGLKFMVYLQKENIIDESGMPKERFSAEFPKEGPSILRIQQVVRGDSAAYFCASSPPQGGTEAFFGQGTRLTVV.

This clone was counted a single time. This chain connects TRBV5-1 to TRBJ2-7, with no clear D. Trimming shortened V by 7 bases and J by 0 bases, and 5 bases separated the two germline ends. Germline CDR1 is SGHRS and CDR2 is YFSETQ. The CDR3 has 11 residues. CDR3 amino acids: CASAYSYEQYF. CDR3 coding DNA: TGCGCCAGCGCCTACTCCTACGAGCAGTACTTC.

The V gene is TRBV6-6, the J gene TRBJ1-2; no firm D call. Trimming cost V 5 bases and J 8 bases, with 12 bases left between them. The CDR3 totals 12 residues. In germline, CDR1 is MNHNY, CDR2 SVGAGI (reference sequence). Here the CDR3 reads CASSLREEGYTF. In nucleotides, the CDR3 is TGTGCCAGCAGTCTTCGGGAGGAAGGCTACACCTTC.

The chain recombines TRBV19 with TRBJ1-1, with 10 bases matching TRBD1. This CDR3 region has 13 residues. After removal of 8 bases from V and 1 base from J, the junction contained 1 base not matched to a gene. Germline loops: CDR1 LNHDA, CDR2 SQIVND (reference sequence). DNA of the CDR3: TGTGCCAGTGGGGACAGGGGGAACACTGAAGCTTTCTTT. It encodes CASGDRGNTEAFF.

This chain uses TRBV2 with TRBJ2-7; TRBD2 matches 9 bases. V was clipped by 4 bases and J by 4 bases; unmatched bases: 8. Germline V lookup: CDR1 SNHLY, CDR2 FYNNEI. The CDR3 loop spans 15 amino acids. The CDR3: CASSGPGTSFYEQYF. CDR3 DNA sequence: TGTGCCAGCAGTGGTCCGGGGACTAGCTTTTACGAGCAGTACTTC. Together with reference TRBV2 and TRBJ2-7, the CDR3 gives the full variable domain: EPEVTQTPSHQVTQMGQEVILRCVPISNHLYFYWYRQILGQKVEFLVSFYNNEISEKSEIFDDQFSVERPDGSNFTLKIRSTKLEDSAMYFCASSGPGTSFYEQYFGPGTRLTVT.

The chain joins TRBV9 to TRBJ2-7, with D unresolved. Germline CDR1 SGDLS, CDR2 YYNGEE. This CDR3 comprises 15 residues. Between the trimmed V and J ends, which lost 3 bases and 0 bases, there was a span of 13 bases. The CDR3 region has the DNA TGTGCCAGCAGCGCCAGAGGAGTGCTCTCCTACGAGCAGTACTTC. It is translated as CASSARGVLSYEQYF.

The chain carries TRBV5-1 and TRBJ2-3; 10 positions match TRBD2. Germline assignment: CDR1 SGHRS and CDR2 YFSETQ. The CDR3 has 16 amino acids. V shed 2 bases, J shed 0 bases, and the junction held 3 bases outside the gene matches. In DNA form, the CDR3 reads TGCGCCAGCAGCTTTGGACTAGCGGAAAGCACAGATACGCAGTATTTT. It specifies CASSFGLAESTDTQYF.